The rows below give T cell receptor beta chains drawn from one sample of a study of blood T cell repertoires in COVID-19. Repertoires were generated with immunoSEQ multiplex PCR, while TCRdb's copy carries only in-frame clones and drops some. The sample holds roughly 150,000 clones; roughly four fifths are singletons and the top ten take 9.5% to 11%. The sample comprised peripheral blood. The source is a man between 60 and 75 years old with active or convalescent COVID-19. Each CDR3 is given with its conserved first and last residue. D genes are given only for firm matches. Some rows have no size entry. The others give once, few or many, or a class for an expanded clone.

TRBV5-1	18	TRBJ2-3	.	TRBD2	TGCGCCAGCAGCACACAACCAGGGATAGCGGGAGGCACAGATACGCAGTATTTT	CASSTQPGIAGGTDTQYF
TRBV23-1	18	TRBJ2-3	.	TRBD2	TGCGCCAGCAGTCAATCGGGAGGGACTAGCGGTAGCACAGATACGCAGTATTTT	CASSQSGGTSGSTDTQYF
TRBV11-2	14	TRBJ2-7	.	.	TGTGCCAGCAGCCCGACATGGGGGGGCCAAGAGCAGTACTTC	CASSPTWGGQEQYF
TRBV28	18	TRBJ1-6	.	.	TGTGCCAGCAGTTTGCCGGCAGGGGTGGGCTCCTATAATTCACCCCTCCACTTT	CASSLPAGVGSYNSPLHF
TRBV5-4	15	TRBJ1-3	few	.	TGTGCCAGCAGCCAGGACAGCCTCTCTGGAAACACCATATATTTT	CASSQDSLSGNTIYF
TRBV4-1	18	TRBJ2-2	.	TRBD2	TGCGCCAGCAGCCTTGAAGGTCAGGGACTAGCGAACACCGGGGAGCTGTTTTTT	CASSLEGQGLANTGELFF
TRBV19	14	TRBJ1-2	.	TRBD1	TGTGCCAGTAGGGGGACAGGGGACTTCTATGGCTACACCTTC	CASRGTGDFYGYTF
TRBV7-9	15	TRBJ1-5	.	TRBD1	TGTGCCAGCAGCCTCTACCGGGACAGGGAGCAGCCCCAGCATTTT	CASSLYRDREQPQHF
TRBV10-3	14	TRBJ2-5	.	TRBD1	TGTGCCATTGGCTACCAGGGGGCGAGGGAGACCCAGTACTTC	CAIGYQGARETQYF
TRBV19	15	TRBJ1-2	.	TRBD1	TGTGCCAGTATTCTGGGGACAGGGGGCGACTATGGCTACACCTTC	CASILGTGGDYGYTF
TRBV13	14	TRBJ2-7	few	.	TGTGCCAGCAGACAATCCCCAGGGCACTACGAGCAGTACTTC	CASRQSPGHYEQYF
TRBV3-1/TRBV3-2	16	TRBJ1-2	.	.	TGTGCCAGCAGCCAAGATTCCCGAGGCCTGGGCTATGGCTACACCTTC	CASSQDSRGLGYGYTF
TRBV2	14	TRBJ2-6	.	.	TGTGCCGCAGGCAGGGACTCTGGGGCCAACGTCCTGACTTTC	CAAGRDSGANVLTF
TRBV6-6	16	TRBJ1-4	few	.	TGTGCCAGCAGTTACTCTAGGTCGGGTCCGTACGAAAAACTGTTTTTT	CASSYSRSGPYEKLFF
TRBV7-9	17	TRBJ2-3	.	TRBD2	TGTGCCAGCAGCGGTCTTCTGGAGCGGGAGGGTCGGAGTACGCAGTATTTT	CASSGLLEREGRSTQYF
TRBV7-3	18	TRBJ2-3	.	.	TGTGCCAGCAGCCTCGCCATGACAGGAACCCCTAGCACAGATACGCAGTATTTT	CASSLAMTGTPSTDTQYF
TRBV20-1	14	TRBJ2-1	.	TRBD2	TGCAGTGCTAGTGCGCGGGAGTCCTACAATGAGCAGTTCTTC	CSASARESYNEQFF
TRBV5-1	11	TRBJ1-1	.	.	TGCGCCAGCAGTTCTAACACTGAAGCTTTCTTT	CASSSNTEAFF
TRBV5-1	16	TRBJ2-3	.	TRBD1	TGCGCCAGCAGCTCCTTCGGACAGGGCAGCACAGATACGCAGTATTTT	CASSSFGQGSTDTQYF
TRBV21-1	14	TRBJ1-5	.	.	TGTGCCAGCAGCGACCGGGACACCAATCAGCCCCAGCATTTT	CASSDRDTNQPQHF
TRBV18	13	TRBJ1-1	.	.	TGTGCCAGCTCGGGCAGCTTGAACACTGAAGCTTTCTTT	CASSGSLNTEAFF
TRBV7-7	17	TRBJ2-1	.	TRBD2	TGTGCCAGCAGCTTAAATCCCGGACTAGCGGGGATGGATGAGCAGTTCTTC	CASSLNPGLAGMDEQFF
TRBV6-5	13	TRBJ2-1	.	TRBD1	TGTGCCAGCAGGACAGGGGGTAGGAATGAGCAGTTCTTC	CASRTGGRNEQFF
TRBV11-2	16	TRBJ1-4	few	TRBD1	TGTGCCAGCAGCCGAGGTTACAGGGGGCGGAATGAAAAACTGTTTTTT	CASSRGYRGRNEKLFF
TRBV20-1	11	TRBJ2-3	few	.	TGCAGTGCTAGGTACACAGATACGCAGTATTTT	CSARYTDTQYF
TRBV7-9	13	TRBJ1-1	few	.	TGTGCCAGCAGCTTACAGGGAGGCACTGAAGCTTTCTTT	CASSLQGGTEAFF
TRBV5-1	12	TRBJ2-4	once	.	TGCGCCAGCAGCGCGTCGGGGAGCATTCAGTACTTC	CASSASGSIQYF